A single sample gave rise to the 12 T cell receptor beta chains below, sequenced in a study of blood T cell repertoires in COVID-19. The method was immunoSEQ multiplex PCR; TCRdb's version includes in-frame clones alone and lacks a portion of them. The repertoire holds roughly 400,000 clones, with more than 70% as singletons. The sequenced material came from PBMCs or T cells enriched from blood (not recorded which). The receptors originated from a woman aged 18-29 years who had been exposed to COVID-19.

The genes are TRBV7-9 and TRBJ2-7, with D possibly TRBD1 on 5 matching bases. This CDR3 spans 13 amino acids. V dropped 2 bases and J dropped 1 base, with 6 bases sitting between them. Germline lookup yields CDR1 SEHNR and CDR2 FQNEAQ (reference sequence). For the CDR3, the DNA is TGTGCCAGCAGCTTAAGGGGATCCTACGAGCAGTACTTC. Its translation: CASSLRGSYEQYF.

The chain is built from TRBV7-3 and TRBJ1-1; 7 bases are shared with TRBD1. V trimming: 2 bases; J trimming: 0 bases; junction bases outside the gene matches: 15. Germline CDR1 SGHTA, CDR2 FQGTGA. The CDR3 runs 19 residues. CDR3 sequence: CASSLYSLGDSALNTEAFF. The CDR3 nucleotides read TGTGCCAGCAGCTTATATTCGTTGGGGGACAGTGCTTTGAACACTGAAGCTTTCTTT. The entire variable domain, with the rest obtained from reference TRBV7-3 and TRBJ1-1, is as follows: GAGVSQTPSNKVTEKGKYVELRCDPISGHTALYWYRQSLGQGPEFLIYFQGTGAADDSGLPNDRFFAVRPEGSVSTLKIQRTERGDSAVYLCASSLYSLGDSALNTEAFFGQGTRLTVV.

V is TRBV9 and J is TRBJ1-4; D remains ambiguous. Germline V gene lookup returns CDR1 SGDLS and CDR2 YYNGEE. V was shortened by 3 bases and J by 5 bases, with 11 bases between the two germline ends. This CDR3 has 14 residues. This chain's CDR3 is CASSAPGTNEKLFF. CDR3 bases: TGTGCCAGCAGCGCACCGGGAACAAATGAAAAACTGTTTTTT.

V is TRBV23-1 and J is TRBJ1-6, with D possibly matching TRBD1 (5 bases). TRBV23-1 is marked as an open reading frame, function uncertain. This CDR3 spans 15 amino acids. Trimming pared 4 bases from V and 5 bases from J, leaving 12 bases between. In DNA form, the CDR3 reads TGCGCCAGCAGTCGTATCGGACATAATAATTCACCCCTCCACTTT. Translated: CASSRIGHNNSPLHF.

The chain carries TRBV4-1 and TRBJ1-3, with D perhaps matching TRBD1 (6 bases). Between the trimmed V and J ends, which lost 5 bases and 0 bases, there was a span of 17 bases. Per the germline V gene, CDR1 is MGHRA and CDR2 is YSYEKL. The CDR3 consists of 17 residues. DNA of the CDR3: TGCGCCAGCAGCTCCAAACGGGACACGAGCTCTGGAAACACCATATATTTT. Translation: CASSSKRDTSSGNTIYF.

The genes are TRBV2 and TRBJ1-2; D not certain. Per the germline V gene, CDR1 is SNHLY and CDR2 is FYNNEI. The CDR3 length is 14 residues. V lost 8 bases to trimming and J lost 3 bases, with 16 bases between them. The CDR3 sequence is CASPTVFTDYGYTF. For the CDR3, the DNA is TGTGCCAGCCCCACCGTTTTTACGGACTATGGCTACACCTTC.

The sample holds one count of this clone. V and J are TRBV7-8 and TRBJ2-3, with 13 bases identical to TRBD2. The V gene's germline CDR1 is SGHVS and CDR2 FQNEAQ. J gave up 6 bases and V 5 bases, and 8 bases lay outside the gene matches. This CDR3 region has 16 residues. The DNA of the CDR3 is TGTGCCAGCAGCAGAACTAGCGGGGGGGTTTGGGATACGCAGTATTTT. Translating it yields CASSRTSGGVWDTQYF.

This clone came up once. The V gene is TRBV7-2, the J gene TRBJ1-1, with TRBD1 matching over 9 bases. The CDR3 length is 14 residues. CDR1 and CDR2 (germline): SGHTA, FQGNSA. J lost 4 bases, V lost 4 bases, and 4 bases had no gene match. The CDR3 bases are TGTGCCAGCAGCTCGGACAGGGGATCCACTGAAGCTTTCTTT. Its translation: CASSSDRGSTEAFF.

V usage is TRBV3-1 (or the pseudogene TRBV3-2) and J usage is TRBJ2-1, with 9 bases fitting TRBD1. Trimming removed 6 bases from V and 2 bases from J; junction bases left unmatched: 8. CDR1 is LGHDT, CDR2 YNNKEL, per germline (reference sequence). This CDR3 has 16 amino acids. CDR3 DNA: TGTGCCAGCAGGTCCGGCGGGACAGGGCCCTACAATGAGCAGTTCTTC. Translating gives CASRSGGTGPYNEQFF.

V gene TRBV28 combines with J gene TRBJ2-6; the D is unclear. The germline V gene encodes CDR1 MDHEN and CDR2 SYDVKM. Trimming shortened V by 4 bases and J by 0 bases, and 7 bases separated the two germline ends. This CDR3 contains 15 residues. This CDR3 reads CASSSALSGANVLTF. In DNA form, the CDR3 reads TGTGCCAGCAGTTCTGCACTCTCTGGGGCCAACGTCCTGACTTTC.

The chain uses TRBV2 and TRBJ1-5; D might be TRBD1 (6 bases). Germline V gene sequence: CDR1 SNHLY, CDR2 FYNNEI. V was shortened by 8 bases and J by 2 bases, with 16 bases between the two germline ends. This CDR3 spans 15 amino acids. The CDR3, as DNA: TGTGCCAGCGCCTCACAGGGAATTGGCAATCAGCCCCAGCATTTT. This gives the protein CASASQGIGNQPQHF.

The V call is TRBV7-6, the J call TRBJ1-1; tentatively, D is TRBD1 (5 bases). The CDR3 is made up of 15 amino acids. Germline V lookup: CDR1 SGHVS, CDR2 FNYEAQ. Trimming pared 0 bases from V and 2 bases from J, leaving 10 bases between. The CDR3 DNA reads as TGTGCCAGCAGCTTAGCGGACAATGTTAACACTGAAGCTTTCTTT. It encodes CASSLADNVNTEAFF. The entire variable domain, with the rest obtained from reference TRBV7-6 and TRBJ1-1, is as follows: GAGVSQSPRYKVTKRGQDVALRCDPISGHVSLYWYRQALGQGPEFLTYFNYEAQQDKSGLPNDRFSAERPEGSISTLTIQRTEQRDSAMYRCASSLADNVNTEAFFGQGTRLTVV.